These 27 T cell receptor beta chains came from one sample sequenced in a study of blood T cell repertoires in COVID-19 (TCRdb year 2020). Library preparation was by the immunoSEQ multiplex PCR assay. TCRdb holds this immuneACCESS table with in-frame rearrangements only. Some clones are missing; in checked studies, unresolved V genes explain under half, and the rest has no known cause. In this sample the table shows about 59,000 clones, roughly nine tenths of which occur a single time. About 9% of the sample lies in the top ten. What was sequenced was peripheral blood. The receptors originated from a human donor in a cohort sampled during active COVID-19.

The chain uses TRBV9 and TRBJ2-7, with D possibly matching TRBD2 (5 bases). The CDR3 contains 14 residues. Germline-derived CDR1 and CDR2 are SGDLS and YYNGEE. Deletions cut 0 bases from V and 2 bases from J, with 9 bases between. DNA of the CDR3: TGTGCCAGCAGCGTAGATAGCGCTACCTACGAGCAGTACTTC. Translated, it gives CASSVDSATYEQYF.

This chain uses TRBV6-2 or TRBV6-3 with TRBJ1-2; 7 bases align to TRBD1. V lost 0 bases, J lost 7 bases, and 5 bases stayed unmatched. The CDR3 loop spans 14 amino acids. Germline values: CDR1 MNHEY, CDR2 SVGEGT. Written as DNA, the CDR3 is TGTGCCAGCAGTTACTCGACAGGGTACGGTGGCTACACCTTC. Amino acids: CASSYSTGYGGYTF.

The rearrangement links TRBV7-2 to TRBJ1-1; no firm D call. CDR3 length equals 18 residues. Deletions cut 5 bases from V and 3 bases from J, with 25 bases between. The V gene's germline CDR1 is SGHTA and CDR2 FQGNSA. CDR3 loop: CASSPDIYLRPKDTEAFF. The CDR3 DNA reads as TGTGCCAGCAGCCCAGACATTTATCTACGCCCCAAGGACACTGAAGCTTTCTTT.

The chain's CDR3 is CASRGGTGGSDTEAFF. CDR3 DNA: TGTGCCAGCAGGGGAGGGACAGGGGGCTCGGACACTGAAGCTTTCTTT. The chain carries TRBV19 and TRBJ1-1, with 12 positions matching TRBD1. This CDR3 is 16 amino acids long. Per the germline V gene, CDR1 is LNHDA and CDR2 is SQIVND (reference sequence). The junction had 11 bases not matched to a gene; V was cut back by 9 bases and J by 3 bases.

The chain has TRBV25-1 and TRBJ2-5; 7 nucleotides line up with TRBD1. The CDR3 extends over 15 amino acids. The germline V gene encodes CDR1 MGHDK and CDR2 SYGVNS. V was clipped by 3 bases and J by 6 bases; unmatched bases: 10. CDR3 in amino acids: CASSDLQGFEKTQYF. CDR3 sequence (DNA): TGTGCCAGCAGTGACCTACAGGGGTTTGAAAAGACCCAGTACTTC.

J is TRBJ2-5 and V is TRBV27, with D possibly being TRBD1 (6 bases). The V gene lost 4 bases and the J gene lost 1 base, with 19 bases spanning the gap. The germline V gene has CDR1 MNHEY and CDR2 SMNVEV (reference sequence). The CDR3 is made up of 17 amino acids. The CDR3 loop is CASSSQGIPRSQETQYF. CDR3 coding DNA: TGTGCCAGCAGTTCACAGGGTATTCCTAGATCCCAAGAGACCCAGTACTTC.

The rearrangement joins TRBV5-4 to TRBJ2-3; 8 bases are shared with TRBD2. There are 17 residues in the CDR3. Germline V gene lookup returns CDR1 SGHNT and CDR2 YYREEE (reference sequence). V shed 7 bases, J shed 2 bases, and the junction held 15 bases outside the gene matches. The DNA for the CDR3 is TGTGCCAGCGCCCGAGTTCCCGGGGGGGCAATCACAGATACGCAGTATTTT. The encoded protein is CASARVPGGAITDTQYF.

The rearrangement joins TRBV28 to TRBJ2-7; D call uncertain. The CDR3 extends over 11 amino acids. V lost 4 bases and J 5 bases, leaving 6 bases between the germline ends. CDR1 is MDHEN, CDR2 SYDVKM, per germline. CDR3 amino acids: CASSSVDEQYF. CDR3 nucleotides: TGTGCCAGCAGTTCTGTAGACGAGCAGTACTTC.

The gene calls are TRBV5-4 and TRBJ1-6; 8 nucleotides match TRBD1. Germline V CDR1 and CDR2: SGHNT, YYREEE (reference sequence). With V trimmed by 0 bases and J by 10 bases, 9 bases remained unmatched. This CDR3 has 16 amino acids. The CDR3 nucleotides are TGTGCCAGCAGCTTGGATGGAGGGGCAGGGGGCTCACCCCTCCACTTT. Amino acids: CASSLDGGAGGSPLHF. Together with reference TRBV5-4 and TRBJ1-6, the CDR3 gives the full variable domain: ETGVTQSPTHLIKTRGQQVTLRCSSQSGHNTVSWYQQALGQGPQFIFQYYREEENGRGNFPPRFSGLQFPNYSSELNVNALELDDSALYLCASSLDGGAGGSPLHFGNGTRLTVT.

This chain connects TRBV14 to TRBJ2-7; D gene uncertain. The ends were cut back, 4 bases at V and 4 bases at J, with 8 bases in the middle. Germline values: CDR1 SGHDN, CDR2 FVKESK. The CDR3 sequence is 12 residues long. The CDR3 DNA reads as TGTGCCAGCAGCCCCAACAAATACGAGCAGTACTTC. Its translation is CASSPNKYEQYF.

Relative to its sample, this clone is medium-sized (0.01 to 0.1%). The chain uses TRBV6-5 and TRBJ1-5, with TRBD1 as a possible D gene (5 bases). The germline V gene has CDR1 MNHEY and CDR2 SVGAGI. This CDR3 has 13 amino acids. V was cut by 6 bases and J by 7 bases, with 13 bases left in between. The DNA for the CDR3 is TGTGCCAGCAGCTGGGTGGGGGGACAGCCCCAGCATTTT. It translates to CASSWVGGQPQHF.

In its sample, this clone was seen once. The chain has TRBV5-1 and TRBJ2-7; D might be TRBD1 (6 bases). In germline, CDR1 is SGHRS, CDR2 YFSETQ. The CDR3 has 14 residues. V was clipped by 2 bases and J by 0 bases, with 9 bases between them. CDR3: CASSFDRSSYEQYF. The CDR3 bases are TGCGCCAGCAGCTTCGACAGGTCCTCCTACGAGCAGTACTTC.

The chain is built from TRBV15 and TRBJ1-2; D is perhaps TRBD1 (6 bases). CDR1 is LNHNV, CDR2 YYDKDF, per germline (reference sequence). This CDR3 spans 16 amino acids. V was pared by 4 bases and J by 1 base, with 16 bases between. The CDR3 DNA is TGTGCCACCAGCAAGGGGAGGGGGGGTTTTAACTATGGCTACACCTTC. This gives the protein CATSKGRGGFNYGYTF. The variable domain in full, with the rest retrieved from reference TRBV15 and TRBJ1-2, is DAMVIQNPRYQVTQFGKPVTLSCSQTLNHNVMYWYQQKSSQAPKLLFHYYDKDFNNEADTPDNFQSRRPNTSFCFLDIRSPGLGDTAMYLCATSKGRGGFNYGYTFGSGTRLTVV.

This chain links TRBV7-3 with TRBJ2-3, with 7 bases aligning to TRBD2. CDR1 SGHTA and CDR2 FQGTGA come from the germline V gene. Germline trimming cut 4 bases from V and 5 bases from J; bases unmatched to any gene: 9. The CDR3 is 15 amino acids. CDR3 loop: CASSSGLVEQDTQYF. CDR3 sequence (DNA): TGTGCCAGCAGCTCCGGACTAGTCGAACAAGATACGCAGTATTTT.

This CDR3 is CASSPSGGAKVTQYF. The CDR3 nucleotides are TGTGCCAGCAGCCCTAGCGGGGGGGCCAAGGTGACCCAGTACTTC. V and J are TRBV3-1 (or the pseudogene TRBV3-2) and TRBJ2-5; 12 bases align to TRBD2. This CDR3 is 15 amino acids long. CDR1 and CDR2 (germline): LGHDT, YNNKEL (reference sequence). The J segment lost 7 bases and the V segment lost 4 bases, leaving 7 bases of the junction unmatched.

Here the CDR3 DNA reads TGTGCCAGCAGCCTCGGGGGGGCGCGGGGCTACACCTTC. Encoded protein: CASSLGGARGYTF. This rearrangement joins TRBV7-2 to TRBJ1-2; a possible D gene is TRBD1 (6 bases). The germline V and J ends were trimmed by 5 bases and 8 bases, with 15 bases remaining between them. The CDR3 has 13 amino acids. Germline V gives CDR1 SGHTA, CDR2 FQGNSA. Using reference TRBV7-2 and TRBJ1-2 for the parts outside the CDR3, the full variable domain is GAGVSQSPSNKVTEKGKDVELRCDPISGHTALYWYRQSLGQGLEFLIYFQGNSAPDKSGLPSDRFSAERTGGSVSTLTIQRTQQEDSAVYLCASSLGGARGYTFGSGTRLTVV.

The chain has TRBV27 and TRBJ1-5, with D uncertain. Germline CDR1 reads MNHEY; CDR2 reads SMNVEV (reference sequence). Trimming removed 1 base from V and 4 bases from J, with 14 bases in between. The CDR3 loop spans 16 amino acids. The CDR3 DNA is TGTGCCAGCAGTTTATTCCCAGTACCCAATAATCAGCCCCAGCATTTT. Its protein is CASSLFPVPNNQPQHF.

This chain links TRBV18 with TRBJ2-2, with 8 bases fitting TRBD2. CDR1 and CDR2 (germline): KGHSH, LQKENI. The CDR3 contains 16 residues. The trim removed 3 bases at V and 2 bases at J, leaving 5 bases unmatched. The CDR3 loop is CASSPTGLGNTGELFF. The CDR3 region has the DNA TGTGCCAGCTCACCGACGGGACTAGGAAACACCGGGGAGCTGTTTTTT.

The sample holds one count of this clone. This chain joins TRBV3-1 (or the pseudogene TRBV3-2) and TRBJ2-3; possible D gene TRBD2, 7 bases. This CDR3 is built from 17 residues. Between the trimmed V and J ends, which lost 3 bases and 6 bases, there was a span of 22 bases. Germline loops: CDR1 LGHDT, CDR2 YNNKEL (reference sequence). The CDR3 DNA is TGTGCCAGCAGCCACCTTTCTAGGAGGGGGGGGCGTGATACGCAGTATTTT. It codes for CASSHLSRRGGRDTQYF.

V usage is TRBV20-1 and J usage is TRBJ1-2, with a possible D match to TRBD1 (6 bases). The CDR3 length is 15 residues. CDR1 is DFQATT and CDR2 is SNEGSKA in the germline V gene (reference sequence). V shed 3 bases and J shed 0 bases, with 14 bases lying between them. The CDR3 DNA reads as TGCAGTGCTAGTGGGGGGCAGAGCTCTAACTATGGCTACACCTTC. Protein product: CSASGGQSSNYGYTF.

This chain joins TRBV7-9 and TRBJ1-4; TRBD1 matches at 9 bases. Trimming took 3 bases from V and 8 from J; bases not matched to a gene: 4. Germline CDR1 and CDR2: SEHNR and FQNEAQ (reference sequence). The CDR3 extends over 14 amino acids. This CDR3 reads CASSFRQGEEKLFF. The CDR3 DNA sequence: TGTGCCAGCAGCTTCAGACAGGGGGAAGAAAAACTGTTTTTT. The whole variable domain, filled in from reference TRBV7-9 and TRBJ1-4, reads DTGVSQNPRHKITKRGQNVTFRCDPISEHNRLYWYRQTLGQGPEFLTYFQNEAQLEKSRLLSDRFSAERPKGSFSTLEIQRTEQGDSAMYLCASSFRQGEEKLFFGSGTQLSVL.

V is TRBV25-1 and J is TRBJ2-5; possibly TRBD2 for D (6 bases). The V end was cut by 4 bases, the J end by 5 bases, with 14 bases between. The germline V gene has CDR1 MGHDK and CDR2 SYGVNS. CDR3 size: 14 residues. The CDR3 is CASSASSGFETQYF. Written as DNA, the CDR3 is TGTGCCAGCAGTGCCAGTAGCGGTTTTGAGACCCAGTACTTC.

The chain couples TRBV5-5 to TRBJ2-5, with D possibly being TRBD2 (5 bases). V lost 4 bases and J lost 3, with 13 bases in between. Per the germline V gene, CDR1 is SGHKS and CDR2 is YYEKEE (reference sequence). This CDR3 is built from 14 residues. The CDR3 DNA reads TGTGCCAGCAGCCGGACTGCTACCGAAGAGACCCAGTACTTC. Encoded protein: CASSRTATEETQYF. Full variable domain (missing parts from reference TRBV5-5 and TRBJ2-5): DAGVTQSPTHLIKTRGQQVTLRCSPISGHKSVSWYQQVLGQGPQFIFQYYEKEERGRGNFPDRFSARQFPNYSSELNVNALLLGDSALYLCASSRTATEETQYFGPGTRLLVL.

The chain carries TRBV11-2 and TRBJ1-1; D may be TRBD1 (6 bases). The CDR3 is 14 residues long. The V gene's germline CDR1 is SGHAT and CDR2 FQNNGV. The germline V and J ends were trimmed by 0 bases and 7 bases, with 12 bases remaining between them. For the CDR3, the DNA is TGTGCCAGCAGCTTAGATTTAACAGGGTTTGAAGCTTTCTTT. Its protein product is CASSLDLTGFEAFF.

V and J are TRBV4-1 and TRBJ2-7, with D possibly matching TRBD1 (6 bases). V lost 4 bases to trimming and J lost 2 bases, with 18 bases between them. This CDR3 has 16 amino acids. CDR1 is MGHRA and CDR2 is YSYEKL in the germline V gene. The CDR3 sequence: CASSLAARGSTYEQYF. CDR3 sequence (DNA): TGCGCCAGCAGCCTGGCAGCCAGGGGAAGCACCTACGAGCAGTACTTC.

This sequence joins TRBV7-3 and TRBJ2-2; no reliable D call. The CDR3 extends over 14 amino acids. Germline CDR1 reads SGHTA; CDR2 reads FQGTGA. Trimming shortened V by 5 bases and J by 1 base, and 8 bases separated the two germline ends. CDR3 nucleotide sequence: TGTGCCAGCAGCCCCGCTAAGAACACCGGGGAGCTGTTTTTT. It is translated as CASSPAKNTGELFF.

V usage is TRBV7-9 and J usage is TRBJ2-3; 8 nucleotides align to TRBD2. The CDR3 extends over 16 amino acids. V was pared by 1 base and J by 0 bases, with 3 bases of the junction left unmatched. CDR1 is SEHNR, CDR2 FQNEAQ, per germline (reference sequence). The chain's CDR3 is CASSLGSSGSTDTQYF. The CDR3 DNA is TGTGCCAGCAGCTTAGGGTCTAGCGGGAGCACAGATACGCAGTATTTT.